This T cell receptor (beta chain) stems from a study of shared clonotypes between healthy human individuals. An even split of each subset's genomic DNA across several immunoSEQ plates was performed. Original data processing: Sequence data from immunoSEQ were junction-only and lacked quality scores; consequently, filtering differed. The method was immunoSEQ multiplex PCR; TCRdb's version includes in-frame clones alone and lacks a portion of them. That table supplies the V and J calls and clone size; D and trimming were determined from the DNA. Of about 2.2 million clones in the sample, just over 90% were seen once. This CDR3 comprises 17 residues. With 2 bases clipped from V and 10 bases from J, the junction kept 15 bases outside the gene matches. CDR1 and CDR2 from the germline V gene are SEHNR and FQNEAQ (reference sequence). Positive CCR7 selection of CD45RO-negative cells yielded the naive CD8 cells, and terminally differentiated effector memory CD45RA+ cells were excluded.

The sequenced sample consisted of naive CD8+ T cells from PBMCs. The V and J genes are TRBV7-9 and TRBJ2-1; 9 nucleotides line up with TRBD2. The sequence was collected from a young man in good health. Some clones in this sample may be carry-over from other donors' samples. The CDR3 protein is CASSLSPPSGNQEEQFF. For the CDR3, the DNA is TGTGCCAGCAGCTTAAGCCCGCCTAGCGGGAATCAAGAAGAGCAGTTCTTC.